This note documents a single T cell receptor (beta chain) sequence. Its antigen is not known. With 0 bases removed from V and 0 bases from J, the gap between germline ends came to 11 bases. Germline CDR1 is SGDLS and CDR2 is YYNGEE. The CDR3 is 16 amino acids. This sample is part of a study of cytomegalovirus exposure and HLA in healthy donors. General observations from the study: A later analysis showed TCR association rates differing by HLA locus, peaking at DRB1 and lowest at HLA-C.

PCR amplification relied on 60 Vbeta primers (plus 13 Jbeta primers). Assay: immunoSEQ multiplex PCR; the TCRdb copy retains only in-frame clones and omits some. The repertoire holds 65,000 to 85,000 clones, with 86% as singletons. The sample comprised PBMCs. This clonotype was obtained from a woman in her 30s in good health and CMV-seronegative. The chain has TRBV9 and TRBJ2-3; D is perhaps TRBD2 (5 bases). This chain's CDR3 is CASSVGEWGSTDTQYF. CDR3 nucleotide sequence: TGTGCCAGCAGCGTAGGGGAGTGGGGTAGCACAGATACGCAGTATTTT.